A single sample gave rise to the 13 T cell receptor beta chains below, sequenced in a study of blood T cells in healthy people across ages. The use of a sample-barcoded 5' primer and a J-beta primer mix characterized a second PCR of roughly 7 to 11 cycles. Each CDR3 protein is one row after TCRdb ran MiXCR on the 5' RACE reads. The sample lists hundreds of thousands of distinct CDR3 sequences, more than 50% occurring once. The sample consisted of blood. Every receptor here comes from a man aged 40-50 years in good health.

This clonotype has a handful of counts. V and J are TRBV14 and TRBJ2-7; the D is unclear. Trimming took 4 bases from V and 5 from J, leaving 12 bases between them. The CDR3 runs 13 residues. Germline lookup yields CDR1 SGHDN and CDR2 FVKESK. The CDR3 nucleotides are TGTGCCAGCAGCCGTCCGATCAAGAACGAGCAGTACTTC. It encodes CASSRPIKNEQYF. The variable domain in full, with the rest retrieved from reference TRBV14 and TRBJ2-7, is EAGVTQFPSHSVIEKGQTVTLRCDPISGHDNLYWYRRVMGKEIKFLLHFVKESKQDESGMPNNRFLAERTGGTYSTLKVQPAELEDSGVYFCASSRPIKNEQYFGPGTRLTVT.

V gene TRBV20-1 combines with J gene TRBJ1-5; no clear D gene. V was cut by 0 bases and J by 5 bases, with 14 bases left in between. Germline loops: CDR1 DFQATT, CDR2 SNEGSKA (reference sequence). The CDR3 runs 15 residues. The CDR3 loop is CSARDKGTPDQPQHF. The CDR3 DNA follows: TGCAGTGCTAGAGATAAGGGAACACCCGATCAGCCCCAGCATTTT.

The genes are TRBV5-1 and TRBJ2-7; 9 bases fit TRBD1. The J segment lost 2 bases and the V segment lost 4 bases, leaving 10 bases of the junction unmatched. The germline CDR1 and CDR2 sequences are SGHRS and YFSETQ. The CDR3 runs to 16 residues. The CDR3 coding sequence is TGCGCCAGCAGCGCAGGGGGGGGACAGGGAACCTACGAGCAGTACTTC. It specifies CASSAGGGQGTYEQYF.

V and J are TRBV29-1 and TRBJ1-1; D remains unclear. The CDR3 spans 13 residues. Between the trimmed V and J ends, which lost 5 bases and 3 bases, there was a span of 13 bases. The germline gives CDR1 SQVTM, CDR2 ANQGSEA. In nucleotides, the CDR3 is TGCAGCGTTCCAAAACTCGGGTACACTGAAGCTTTCTTT. This encodes CSVPKLGYTEAFF.

This chain uses TRBV29-1 with TRBJ2-7, with 7 bases that match TRBD1. Losses at the gene ends were 0 bases for V and 7 bases for J; bases not matched to a gene: 6. Germline CDR1 SQVTM, CDR2 ANQGSEA. This CDR3 has 13 residues. This chain's CDR3 is CSVEDEGAWEQYF. In DNA, the CDR3 is TGCAGCGTTGAAGACGAGGGGGCGTGGGAGCAGTACTTC.

The chain recombines TRBV20-1 with TRBJ1-5; TRBD1 is a possible D gene (5 bases). In germline, CDR1 is DFQATT, CDR2 SNEGSKA (reference sequence). Trimming removed 7 bases at V and 4 bases at J, with 14 bases between. The CDR3 runs to 13 residues. CDR3 in amino acids: CSGKEGQNQPQHF. In nucleotides, the CDR3 is TGCAGTGGTAAGGAGGGGCAGAATCAGCCCCAGCATTTT.

The chain is built from TRBV28 and TRBJ2-3; TRBD1 or TRBD2 may be the D gene (5 bases each). The CDR3 consists of 16 residues. Trimming removed 3 bases at V and 3 bases at J, with 16 bases between. The germline gives CDR1 MDHEN, CDR2 SYDVKM. The CDR3 DNA is TGTGCCAGCAGTTTCGGGATGGGGCAGAATACAGATACGCAGTATTTT. Translation gives CASSFGMGQNTDTQYF.

This sequence joins TRBV5-1 and TRBJ2-6, with a possible D match to TRBD2 (6 bases). V was pared by 6 bases and J by 0 bases, with 25 bases between. There are 20 residues in the CDR3. Per germline, CDR1 SGHRS and CDR2 YFSETQ. The DNA for the CDR3 is TGCGCCAGCACCATATGGAGGGCAGTATCCCACCACTCTGGGGCCAACGTCCTGACTTTC. This translates into CASTIWRAVSHHSGANVLTF.

In this sample, this clonotype turned up a few times. The rearrangement joins TRBV4-3 to TRBJ2-3, with a tentative D call TRBD2 (7 bases). CDR1 is LGHNA, CDR2 YSLEER, per germline. The CDR3 runs 14 residues. The V end lost 4 bases, the J end lost 7 bases, and 15 bases lay between the germline ends. In DNA, the CDR3 is TGCGCCAGCAGCCCGGGGGGCGTCGGCCATACGCAGTATTTT. Translation gives CASSPGGVGHTQYF.

This chain uses TRBV3-1 with TRBJ2-5; possible D gene TRBD1, 5 bases. V was shortened by 1 base and J by 5 bases, with 11 bases between the two germline ends. CDR1 and CDR2 from the germline V gene are LGHDT and YNNKEL (reference sequence). The CDR3 is 14 residues long. The CDR3: CASSQVRGRETQYF. The DNA of the CDR3 is TGTGCCAGCAGCCAAGTTAGGGGCCGTGAGACCCAGTACTTC.

The chain recombines TRBV4-3 with TRBJ2-1; 8 bases line up with TRBD1. Germline values: CDR1 LGHNA, CDR2 YSLEER. Losses at the gene ends were 1 base for V and 6 bases for J; bases not matched to a gene: 8. This CDR3 region has 16 residues. The CDR3 protein is CASSQARTGSFNEQFF. The CDR3 DNA sequence: TGCGCCAGCAGCCAAGCTAGGACAGGGAGTTTCAATGAGCAGTTCTTC.

This sequence joins TRBV28 and TRBJ2-7; weak D call: TRBD1 (6 bases). Germline V gene data show CDR1 as MDHEN and CDR2 as SYDVKM. V lost 5 bases and J 2 bases, leaving 19 bases between the germline ends. The CDR3 is made up of 16 amino acids. CDR3 nucleotides: TGTGCCAGCAGTCCCCTCGTGGCAGGGGCCCCCTACGAGCAGTACTTC. It specifies CASSPLVAGAPYEQYF.

The genes are TRBV10-3 and TRBJ2-7; D is possibly TRBD2 (5 bases). The CDR3 covers 13 residues. V was cut by 6 bases and J by 6 bases, with 15 bases left in between. Germline CDR1 reads ENHRY; CDR2 reads SYGVKD. The CDR3 protein is CAISQQLEGEQYF. The CDR3 coding sequence is TGTGCCATCAGCCAACAACTAGAGGGCGAGCAGTACTTC.